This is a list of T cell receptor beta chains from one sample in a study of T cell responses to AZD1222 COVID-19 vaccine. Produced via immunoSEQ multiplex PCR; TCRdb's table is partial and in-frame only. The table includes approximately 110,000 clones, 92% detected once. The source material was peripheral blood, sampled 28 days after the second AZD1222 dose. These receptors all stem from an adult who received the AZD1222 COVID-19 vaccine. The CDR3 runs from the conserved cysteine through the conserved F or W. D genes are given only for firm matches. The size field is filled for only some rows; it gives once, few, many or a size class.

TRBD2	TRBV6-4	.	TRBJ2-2	TGTGCCAGCAGTGATGGGACTAAAAACACCGGGGAGCTGTTTTTT	CASSDGTKNTGELFF
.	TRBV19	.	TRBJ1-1	TGTGCCAGTAGTATTGGCAGGGCGATGAACACTGAAGCTTTCTTT	CASSIGRAMNTEAFF
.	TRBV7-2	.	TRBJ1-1	TGTGCCAGCAGCTTAGACGGACCGTTGAACACTGAAGCTTTCTTT	CASSLDGPLNTEAFF
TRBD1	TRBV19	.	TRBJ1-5	TGTGCCAGTACCCAGGACAGGGGCAATCAGCCCCAGCATTTT	CASTQDRGNQPQHF
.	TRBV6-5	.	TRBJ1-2	TGTGCCAGCAGTTACCCCGATCTGGGTGGCTACACCTTC	CASSYPDLGGYTF
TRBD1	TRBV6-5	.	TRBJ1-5	TGTGCCAGCAGTCGTACAGGGGACGGCAATCAGCCCCAGCATTTT	CASSRTGDGNQPQHF
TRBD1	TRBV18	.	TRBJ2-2	TGTGCCAGCTCGCCTCGACAGGGGGACACCGGGGAGCTGTTTTTT	CASSPRQGDTGELFF
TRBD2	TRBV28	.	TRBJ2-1	TGTGCCAGCAGTTTAGGCGGGGGGTACAATGAGCAGTTCTTC	CASSLGGGYNEQFF
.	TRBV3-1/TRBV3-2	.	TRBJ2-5	TGTGCCAGCAGCCGCCGGGACCTAGGAAGGGAGACCCAGTACTTC	CASSRRDLGRETQYF
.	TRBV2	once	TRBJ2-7	TGTGCCAGCAGTGACCAGGGGACCTACGAGCAGTACTTC	CASSDQGTYEQYF
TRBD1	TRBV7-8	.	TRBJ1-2	TGTGCCAGCAGCTTTCACAGGGGGGGTTCTGGCTACACCTTC	CASSFHRGGSGYTF
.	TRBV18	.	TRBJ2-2	TGTGCCAGCTCACCGGGCCTTTTTGACACCGGGGAGCTGTTTTTT	CASSPGLFDTGELFF
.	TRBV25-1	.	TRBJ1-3	TGTGCCAGCAGTACCAGGACCGCAAGCTCTGGAAACACCATATATTTT	CASSTRTASSGNTIYF
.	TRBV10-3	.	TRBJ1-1	TGTGCCATCAGTGTGGGACATCTGAACACTGAAGCTTTCTTT	CAISVGHLNTEAFF
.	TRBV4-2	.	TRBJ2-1	TGTGCCAGCAGCCAAGGCGGCGAGATCTACAATGAGCAGTTCTTC	CASSQGGEIYNEQFF
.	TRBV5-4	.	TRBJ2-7	TGTGCCAGCAGCCAAAACGGACGGTCTCGTGAGAGGTGGGAGCAGTACTTC	CASSQNGRSRERWEQYF
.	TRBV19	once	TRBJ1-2	TGTGCCAGTAGTCCCCAAGACACAAGAGCTAACTATGGCTACACCTTC	CASSPQDTRANYGYTF
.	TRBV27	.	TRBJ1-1	TGTGCCAGCAGTTTGTATGTGAACACTGAAGCTTTCTTT	CASSLYVNTEAFF
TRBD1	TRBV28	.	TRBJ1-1	TGTGCCAGCAGTCCGACAGGGGTGAGGAACACTGAAGCTTTCTTT	CASSPTGVRNTEAFF
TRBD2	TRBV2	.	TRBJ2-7	TGTGCCAGCAGCCCTTGGCCTAGCGGGGTTTACGAGCAGTACTTC	CASSPWPSGVYEQYF
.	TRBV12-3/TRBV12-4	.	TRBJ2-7	TGTGCCAGCAGTTTTGGTGGGTACGAGCAGTACTTC	CASSFGGYEQYF
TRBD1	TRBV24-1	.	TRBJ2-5	TGTGCCACCAGAGGGACAGCACAAGAGACCCAGTACTTC	CATRGTAQETQYF
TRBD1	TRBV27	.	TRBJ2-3	TGTGCCAGCAGTTTTCAGACAGGGGGATCAGATACGCAGTATTTT	CASSFQTGGSDTQYF
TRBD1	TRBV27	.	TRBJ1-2	TGTGCCAGCAGTCTTGGGACAGGGGGCGGCTACACCTTC	CASSLGTGGGYTF
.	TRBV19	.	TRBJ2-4	TGTGCCAGTAGTATGGGGACAAACCGAAGGGGCATTCAGTACTTC	CASSMGTNRRGIQYF
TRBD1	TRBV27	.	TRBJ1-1	TGTGCCAGCAGTTTACTGTGGGACAGGGCCCAGAACACTGAAGCTTTCTTT	CASSLLWDRAQNTEAFF
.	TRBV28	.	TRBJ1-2	TGTGCCAGCAGTGACCCTGGGTTAATGAACTATGGCTACACCTTC	CASSDPGLMNYGYTF
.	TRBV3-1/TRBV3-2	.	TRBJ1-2	TGTGCCAGCAGCCCCGACAACCTAGTCTATGGCTACACCTTC	CASSPDNLVYGYTF
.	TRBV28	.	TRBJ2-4	TGTGCCACCCAATCTCCGGAAAACCAAAACATTCAGTACTTC	CATQSPENQNIQYF
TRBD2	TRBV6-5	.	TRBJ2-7	TGTGCCAGCAGACGCCTAGCGGGGGCAGGCTACGAGCAGTACTTC	CASRRLAGAGYEQYF
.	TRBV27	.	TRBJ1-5	TGTGCCAGCAGTTTAAAGGTCTGGGGTCAGCCCCAGCATTTT	CASSLKVWGQPQHF
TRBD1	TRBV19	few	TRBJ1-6	TGTGCCAGTAGTACCAGAGGACAGGGGGCTTTAAACCTCCACTTT	CASSTRGQGALNLHF
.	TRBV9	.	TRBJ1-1	TGTGCCAGCAGCGGCCAAGAGGAGGGGGAGGCTTTCTTT	CASSGQEEGEAFF
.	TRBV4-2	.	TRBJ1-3	TGTGCCAGCAGCCAATCAGGGGATACCATATATTTT	CASSQSGDTIYF
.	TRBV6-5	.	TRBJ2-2	TGTGCCAGCAGTTACTCGCGGGTCGGGGAGCTGTTTTTT	CASSYSRVGELFF
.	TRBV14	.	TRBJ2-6	TGTGCCAGCAGCCTACAGACAGTCTCTGGGGCCAACGTCCTGACTTTC	CASSLQTVSGANVLTF
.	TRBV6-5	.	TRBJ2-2	TGTGCCAGCAGTTACCAGGGTTTGGCCACCGGGGAGCTGTTTTTT	CASSYQGLATGELFF
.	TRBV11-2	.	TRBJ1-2	TGTGCCAGCAGCTTACCGGGGAGCTATGGCTACACCTTC	CASSLPGSYGYTF
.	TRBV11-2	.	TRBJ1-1	TGTGCCAGCAGCTTAATGGGGACGAAAAACACTGAAGCTTTCTTT	CASSLMGTKNTEAFF
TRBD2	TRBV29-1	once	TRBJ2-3	TGCAGCGTTGGTGGTCGGGCGGGAGGTAGCGCAGATACGCAGTATTTT	CSVGGRAGGSADTQYF
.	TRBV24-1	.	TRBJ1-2	TGTGCCACCAGTGATTCCGGGACCGACATCCCCAACTATGGCTACACCTTC	CATSDSGTDIPNYGYTF
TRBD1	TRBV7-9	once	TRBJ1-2	TGTGCCAGCAGCTTAGGAGGGGACAGGATTGATGGCTACACCTTC	CASSLGGDRIDGYTF
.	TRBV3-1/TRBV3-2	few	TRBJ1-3	TGTGCCAGCAGCCCCACGACAGCCTCTGGAAACACCATATATTTT	CASSPTTASGNTIYF
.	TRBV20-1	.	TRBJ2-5	TGCAGTGCTAGTCCCGCGGCAGGCCTACAAGAGACCCAGTACTTC	CSASPAAGLQETQYF
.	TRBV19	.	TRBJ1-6	TGTGCCAGTAGTATCATGGGTCGTAATTCACCCCTCCACTTT	CASSIMGRNSPLHF
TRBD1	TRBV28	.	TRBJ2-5	TGTGCCAGCAGTAGGGGACAGAGACAAGAGACCCAGTACTTC	CASSRGQRQETQYF
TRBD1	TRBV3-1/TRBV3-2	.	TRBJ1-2	TGTGCCAGCAGCCCCCGGGACAGGGCATATGGCTACACCTTC	CASSPRDRAYGYTF
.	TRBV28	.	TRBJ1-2	TGTGCCAGCAGTTTAAAGCCCAATAGCTACACCTTC	CASSLKPNSYTF
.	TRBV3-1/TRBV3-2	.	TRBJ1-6	TGTGCCAGCACCCCAGGGACCCAGAGGAATTCACCCCTCCACTTT	CASTPGTQRNSPLHF
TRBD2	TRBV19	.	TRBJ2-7	TGTGCCAGTAGTATGGGGGGGGTTGTAAGCGGATCCAGCTACGAGCAGTACTTC	CASSMGGVVSGSSYEQYF
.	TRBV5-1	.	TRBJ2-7	TGCGCCAGCAGCCCCCTGGGCGTCCCCCTCGACGAGCAGTACTTC	CASSPLGVPLDEQYF
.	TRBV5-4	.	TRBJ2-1	TGTGCCAGCAGCTTTGGAACTAGCCCCAGTGAGCAGTTCTTC	CASSFGTSPSEQFF